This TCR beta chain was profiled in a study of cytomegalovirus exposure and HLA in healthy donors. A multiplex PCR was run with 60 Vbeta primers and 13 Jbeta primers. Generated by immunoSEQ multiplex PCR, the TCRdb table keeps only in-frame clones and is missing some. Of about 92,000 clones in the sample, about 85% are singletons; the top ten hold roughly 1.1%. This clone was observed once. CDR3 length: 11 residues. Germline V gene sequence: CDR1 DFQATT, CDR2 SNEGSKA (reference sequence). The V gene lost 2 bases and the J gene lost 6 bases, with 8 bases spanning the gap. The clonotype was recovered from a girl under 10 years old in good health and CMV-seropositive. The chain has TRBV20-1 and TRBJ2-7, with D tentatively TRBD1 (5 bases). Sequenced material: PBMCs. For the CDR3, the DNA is TGCAGTGCTAGAAGGGGTACCGAGCAGTACTTC. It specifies CSARRGTEQYF.